The rows below give T cell receptor beta chains drawn from one sample of a study of blood T cell repertoires in COVID-19. Assay used: immunoSEQ multiplex PCR; TCRdb lists only in-frame clones, some missing. The repertoire includes 150,000 or so clones, roughly 90% of them detected once, and 20% to 30% sits in the top ten. Source material: peripheral blood. The source is a man aged 55 to 70 with acute or convalescent COVID-19. Each CDR3 is given with its conserved first and last residue. D genes are given only for firm matches. Size is omitted from some rows. Given values are once, few, many or a class for expanded clones.

TRBD1 | - | TRBJ1-1 | TRBV10-3 | TGTGCCATCAGCGAGACAGGGGACACTGAAGCTTTCTTT | CAISETGDTEAFF
- | - | TRBJ1-2 | TRBV6-5 | TGTGCCAGCAGGCCGGCCCAGGCTTATGGCTACACCTTC | CASRPAQAYGYTF
TRBD1 | - | TRBJ2-3 | TRBV7-3 | TGTGCCAGCAGCTTTGCGGGACAGGGCTTAGATACGCAGTATTTT | CASSFAGQGLDTQYF
TRBD1 | - | TRBJ1-1 | TRBV6-5 | TGTGCCAGTATTGCTCAACAGGGGAACTCTGAAGCTTTCTTT | CASIAQQGNSEAFF
- | - | TRBJ1-5 | TRBV30 | TGTGCCTGGAGTGTACCGGAGTATAGCAATCAGCCCCAGCATTTT | CAWSVPEYSNQPQHF
TRBD1 | - | TRBJ1-5 | TRBV10-3 | TGTGCCATCAGTGAGTCAGGGACAGGCAATCAGCCCCAGCATTTT | CAISESGTGNQPQHF
- | once | TRBJ2-2 | TRBV7-8 | TGTGCCAGCAGCTTTCCGGGAAACACCGGGGAGCTGTTTTTT | CASSFPGNTGELFF
- | - | TRBJ1-2 | TRBV10-2 | TGCGCCAGTAAGGACAGCGGAGATTTTGGCTACACCTTC | CASKDSGDFGYTF
TRBD1 | few | TRBJ1-5 | TRBV6-1 | TGTGCCAGCAGTGCCGAAACCGGGACAGGGGGCTTGGGCCAGCCCCAGCATTTT | CASSAETGTGGLGQPQHF
- | - | TRBJ1-1 | TRBV6-5 | TGTGCCAGCAGTATAGGGGCCTTTGGCACTGAAGCTTTCTTT | CASSIGAFGTEAFF
- | - | TRBJ2-2 | TRBV19 | TGTGCCAGTATGGTGCGGGGTAACACCGGGGAGCTGTTTTTT | CASMVRGNTGELFF
- | - | TRBJ1-5 | TRBV19 | TGTGCCAGTAGCAAAACCCGTCCGCGGTCTTCCCATAGCAATCAGCCCCAGCATTTT | CASSKTRPRSSHSNQPQHF
- | - | TRBJ1-4 | TRBV30 | TGTGCCTTTGGGCGGTCTGCGGGTGAAAAACTGTTTTTT | CAFGRSAGEKLFF
TRBD1 | many | TRBJ1-4 | TRBV25-1 | TGTGCCAGCAGTGCCGGACAGGCAACTAATGAAAAACTGTTTTTT | CASSAGQATNEKLFF
TRBD1 | - | TRBJ1-2 | TRBV7-6 | TGTGCCAGCAGCTCCCGAACACAGGGGGCAGGCGACTATGGCTACACCTTC | CASSSRTQGAGDYGYTF
- | - | TRBJ2-2 | TRBV24-1 | TGTGCCACCAGTGCCCGAAGGGAGTCCGGGGAGCTGTTTTTT | CATSARRESGELFF
- | - | TRBJ1-1 | TRBV19 | TGTGCCAGTAGTATAGATCGCACTGAAGCTTTCTTT | CASSIDRTEAFF
TRBD1 | few | TRBJ1-2 | TRBV27 | TGTGCCAGCAGTAAGACGACAGGGATTTCTGGCTACACCTTC | CASSKTTGISGYTF
- | once | TRBJ1-1 | TRBV7-2 | TGTGCCAGCAGCCCTGGCAGGGTGAACACTGAAGCTTTCTTT | CASSPGRVNTEAFF
- | - | TRBJ2-7 | TRBV6-5 | TGTGCCAGCACCCTCGCAGATGCCTACGAGCAGTACTTC | CASTLADAYEQYF
- | - | TRBJ1-4 | TRBV5-1 | TGCGCCAGCAGCTTGGCCGGGGAGATCCAACTGTTTTTT | CASSLAGEIQLFF
- | - | TRBJ2-5 | TRBV5-1 | TGCGCCAGCAGCTTGTTGGGAGAAGAGACCCAGTACTTC | CASSLLGEETQYF
TRBD1 | - | TRBJ2-7 | TRBV11-3 | TGTGCCAGCAGCCATCCCGGGACAGGAGCCTACGAGCAGTACTTC | CASSHPGTGAYEQYF
- | - | TRBJ1-6 | TRBV10-3 | TGTGCCACCAAGCCCCGGGGTGAGAATTCACCCCTCCACTTT | CATKPRGENSPLHF
- | - | TRBJ1-2 | TRBV19 | TGTGCCAGTACCATGGGGGGGGCAGATGGCTACACCTTC | CASTMGGADGYTF
TRBD1 | - | TRBJ1-2 | TRBV19 | TGTGCCAGTAGGGACCGGGACAGGGACTACACCTTC | CASRDRDRDYTF
- | - | TRBJ1-2 | TRBV5-1 | TGCGCCAGCAGCTTGGCTCGGCAGGGCGGCCATGGCTACACCTTC | CASSLARQGGHGYTF
- | once | TRBJ1-5 | TRBV6-5 | TGTGCCAGTCAGAGAGGGATCGGCAATCAGCCCCAGCATTTT | CASQRGIGNQPQHF
TRBD1 | - | TRBJ2-5 | TRBV24-1 | TGTGCCACCAGTGCCCCCGGGACAGGTGAAGAGACCCAGTACTTC | CATSAPGTGEETQYF
TRBD2 | - | TRBJ2-5 | TRBV10-3 | TGTGCCATCTCCGGGGGGGAGACCCAGTACTTC | CAISGGETQYF
TRBD2 | - | TRBJ2-1 | TRBV7-2 | TGTGCCAGCAGCCCCCCTAGCGGGAGAGGTAATGAGCAGTTCTTC | CASSPPSGRGNEQFF
- | - | TRBJ1-6 | TRBV6-5 | TGTGCCAGCAGATCAAACAGGGATTCACCCCTCCACTTT | CASRSNRDSPLHF
TRBD1 | - | TRBJ1-1 | TRBV6-1 | TGTGCCAGCAGTGATTGGGACAGGGTTGCTTTCTTT | CASSDWDRVAFF
TRBD1 | - | TRBJ1-5 | TRBV28 | TGTGCCAGCAGTGGGGACAGGGGAAGCAATCAGCCCCAGCATTTT | CASSGDRGSNQPQHF
TRBD2 | - | TRBJ2-7 | TRBV7-8 | TGTGCCAGCAGCCTTCGGGGGGGTAACCCCTACGAGCAGTACTTC | CASSLRGGNPYEQYF
TRBD1 | - | TRBJ1-2 | TRBV30 | TGTGCCTGGGCGGGGGACGGACAGGGGAACTATGGCTACACCTTC | CAWAGDGQGNYGYTF
- | - | TRBJ2-2 | TRBV19 | TGTGCCAGTAGAAGGGGCGGGGCCGGGGAGCTGTTTTTT | CASRRGGAGELFF
TRBD1 | - | TRBJ1-4 | TRBV7-9 | TGTGCCAGCAGCCCAAGGGGCCAGGGACAGCGAAATGAAAAACTGTTTTTT | CASSPRGQGQRNEKLFF
- | - | TRBJ1-2 | TRBV29-1 | TGCAGCGTTGTACCCGAAAGCCAGGGAGGCTACACCTTC | CSVVPESQGGYTF
- | - | TRBJ2-2 | TRBV9 | TGTGCCAGCAGCGGTCTCTACACCGGGGAGCTGTTTTTT | CASSGLYTGELFF
- | once | TRBJ2-7 | TRBV7-2 | TGTGCCAGCAGCTTAGTGGGCGGGCCAACCTACGAGCAGTACTTC | CASSLVGGPTYEQYF